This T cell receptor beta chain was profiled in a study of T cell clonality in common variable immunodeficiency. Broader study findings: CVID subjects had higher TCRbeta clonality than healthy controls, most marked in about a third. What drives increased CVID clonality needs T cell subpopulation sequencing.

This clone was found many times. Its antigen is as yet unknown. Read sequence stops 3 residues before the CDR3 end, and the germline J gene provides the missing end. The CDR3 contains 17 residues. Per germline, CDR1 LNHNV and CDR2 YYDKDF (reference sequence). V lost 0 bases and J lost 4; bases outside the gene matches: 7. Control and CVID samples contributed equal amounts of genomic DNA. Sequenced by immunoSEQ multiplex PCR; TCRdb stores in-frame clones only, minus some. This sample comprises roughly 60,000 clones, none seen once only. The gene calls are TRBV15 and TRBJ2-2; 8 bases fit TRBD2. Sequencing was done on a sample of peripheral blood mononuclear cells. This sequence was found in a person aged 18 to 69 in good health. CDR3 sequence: CATSRDRAGDGTGELFF. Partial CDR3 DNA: TGTGCCACCAGCAGAGATAGAGCGGGAGATGGCACCGGGGAG.